A selection of T cell receptor beta chains follows, all from one sample in a study of cytomegalovirus exposure and HLA in healthy donors. Only in-frame clones appear in the TCRdb table, and some are missing; sequencing was by immunoSEQ multiplex PCR. The data contain 120,000 to 150,000 clones, 60% to 80% of them seen just once; the ten biggest clones take up under 2%. The sample taken for sequencing was PBMCs. The source of these receptors is a young woman in good health and CMV-seronegative. CDR3s include the opening cysteine and the closing phenylalanine or tryptophan. A D gene is named only where the DNA matches it firmly. Some rows have no size entry. The others give once, few or many, or a class for an expanded clone.

j_call v_call clone_size d_call cdr3_aa cdr3_nt
TRBJ1-1 TRBV6-6 . TRBD1 CASTTQGVGNTEAFF TGTGCCAGCACCACCCAGGGGGTCGGGAACACTGAAGCTTTCTTT
TRBJ2-2 TRBV9 . . CASSVRGGGTGELFF TGTGCCAGCAGCGTGAGGGGGGGAGGCACCGGGGAGCTGTTTTTT
TRBJ1-1 TRBV5-1 few . CASSHGTQNTEAFF TGCGCCAGCAGCCACGGGACACAGAACACTGAAGCTTTCTTT
TRBJ2-2 TRBV18 . TRBD1 CASSPMTGNLGGTGELFF TGTGCCAGCTCACCCATGACAGGGAATTTAGGAGGCACCGGGGAGCTGTTTTTT
TRBJ2-7 TRBV19 . . CASSMGDSSSWEQYF TGTGCCAGTAGTATGGGGGACTCCAGCTCCTGGGAGCAGTACTTC
TRBJ2-3 TRBV29-1 few . CSVWGSTTDTQYF TGCAGCGTTTGGGGCAGCACTACAGATACGCAGTATTTT
TRBJ2-1 TRBV5-1 . TRBD1 CASSLTGQGHNEQFF TGCGCCAGCAGCTTGACGGGACAGGGGCACAATGAGCAGTTCTTC
TRBJ1-2 TRBV6-5 few . CASSADLAGYGYTF TGTGCCAGCAGCGCAGACCTCGCGGGCTATGGCTACACCTTC
TRBJ2-7 TRBV5-6 . TRBD2 CASSLALAGIYEQYF TGTGCCAGCAGCTTGGCTCTAGCGGGAATCTACGAGCAGTACTTC
TRBJ2-3 TRBV27 . . CASSSQVGPSTDTQYF TGTGCCAGCAGCTCCCAAGTGGGGCCCTCCACAGATACGCAGTATTTT
TRBJ2-1 TRBV6-5 . TRBD1 CASRDRRYNEQFF TGTGCCAGCCGGGACAGGCGATACAATGAGCAGTTCTTC
TRBJ2-1 TRBV19 few TRBD2 CASSIGQPGGTYNEQFF TGTGCCAGTAGTATCGGTCAGCCGGGGGGGACCTACAATGAGCAGTTCTTC
TRBJ2-3 TRBV27 few . CASSNLGGSDTQYF TGTGCCAGCAGTAATCTGGGGGGTTCAGATACGCAGTATTTT
TRBJ2-5 TRBV19 few . CASGGQSTPETQYF TGTGCCAGTGGTGGACAGTCAACCCCCGAGACCCAGTACTTC
TRBJ1-5 TRBV28 . TRBD1 CASSTKTGYNQPQHF TGTGCCAGCAGTACTAAGACAGGGTATAATCAGCCCCAGCATTTT
TRBJ2-7 TRBV7-8 . TRBD2 CASMASGVFEQYF TGTGCCAGCATGGCTAGCGGGGTTTTCGAGCAGTACTTC
TRBJ1-2 TRBV28 . . CASSFASYGYTF TGTGCCAGCAGTTTTGCGTCGTATGGCTACACCTTC
TRBJ2-1 TRBV19 . . CASSIDPYIDNEQFF TGTGCCAGTAGTATTGATCCTTACATTGACAATGAGCAGTTCTTC
TRBJ2-4 TRBV5-6 . TRBD2 CASSYSGSKNIQYF TGTGCCAGCAGCTATAGCGGGAGTAAAAACATTCAGTACTTC
TRBJ2-7 TRBV5-5 . TRBD1 CASARDAGQGAFYEQYF TGTGCCAGCGCGAGAGACGCGGGACAGGGCGCTTTTTACGAGCAGTACTTC
TRBJ2-5 TRBV30 . TRBD2 CAWSSWASGGATNQETQYF TGTGCCTGGAGTTCCTGGGCTAGCGGGGGGGCCACGAACCAAGAGACCCAGTACTTC
TRBJ2-5 TRBV28 . TRBD2 CASSFGGGGTQYF TGTGCCAGCAGTTTCGGCGGGGGTGGGACCCAGTACTTC
TRBJ2-5 TRBV29-1 . TRBD2 CSVQLARETQYF TGCAGCGTTCAACTAGCGAGGGAGACCCAGTACTTC
TRBJ1-4 TRBV5-1 few . CASSPPMGGAGEKLFF TGCGCCAGCAGCCCGCCGATGGGGGGGGCGGGTGAAAAACTGTTTTTT
TRBJ2-5 TRBV2 once TRBD2 CASSELIAGEETQYF TGTGCCAGCAGTGAACTGATAGCGGGAGAAGAGACCCAGTACTTC
TRBJ1-1 TRBV2 . TRBD1 CASSGTGGTEAFF TGTGCCAGCAGTGGGACAGGGGGCACTGAAGCTTTCTTT